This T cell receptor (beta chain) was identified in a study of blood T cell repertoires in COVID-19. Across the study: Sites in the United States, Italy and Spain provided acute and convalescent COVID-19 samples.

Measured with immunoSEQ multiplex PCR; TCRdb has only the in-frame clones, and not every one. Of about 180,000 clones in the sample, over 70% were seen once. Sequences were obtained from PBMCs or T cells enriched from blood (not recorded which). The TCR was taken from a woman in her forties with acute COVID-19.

The DNA for the CDR3 is TGTGCCAGCAGCCGGACTAGCGGGACTCTAGTCCCCCACCAGTATTTT. Translated, it gives CASSRTSGTLVPHQYF. The chain has TRBV3-1 (or the pseudogene TRBV3-2) and TRBJ2-3, with 12 bases identical to TRBD2. This CDR3 has 16 amino acids. With 4 bases clipped from V and 12 bases from J, the junction kept 14 bases outside the gene matches. Germline values: CDR1 LGHDT, CDR2 YNNKEL (reference sequence).